A selection of T cell receptor beta chains follows, all from one sample in a study of T cell repertoires in cytomegalovirus infection. TCRdb called the reads again in MiXCR, with one record for every CDR3 protein. The profile shows roughly 570,000 distinct CDR3 sequences, over 35% of them singletons. Which antigens these TCRs recognize remains unknown. The material was cultured PBMCs, obtained from culture after CMV antigen stimulation. Receptors were obtained from a human donor in good health (CMV status not recorded). Some clones in this sample may be carry-over from other donors' samples. The CDR3 runs from the conserved cysteine through the conserved F or W. A D gene is named only where the DNA matches it firmly. The size of a clone is reported for some rows only, either as once, few or many, or as a class for expanded clones.

j_gene	abundance	v_gene	d_gene	CDR3aa	CDR3nt
TRBJ2-7	many	TRBV7-2	TRBD2	CASSLDGRAQEQYF	TGTGCCAGCAGCTTAGACGGGAGGGCTCAAGAGCAGTACTTC
TRBJ1-2	-	TRBV19	-	CASRDISREAGYGYTF	TGTGCCAGTAGAGATATCTCCCGAGAGGCGGGCTATGGCTACACCTTC
TRBJ2-7	few	TRBV27	-	CASSSLSSYEQYF	TGTGCCAGCAGTTCTCTGTCCTCCTACGAGCAGTACTTC
TRBJ2-5	-	TRBV7-3	TRBD1	CASSSELDRGGETQYF	TGTGCCAGCAGCTCCGAATTGGACAGGGGTGGAGAGACCCAGTACTTC
TRBJ1-6	few	TRBV19	-	CASSTRQPSSYNSPLHF	TGTGCCAGTAGCACTAGGCAACCGAGCTCCTATAATTCACCCCTCCACTTT
TRBJ1-1	few	TRBV12-3/TRBV12-4	-	CASSFTGGAMNTEAFF	TGTGCCAGCAGTTTCACGGGGGGCGCCATGAACACTGAAGCTTTCTTT
TRBJ2-1	few	TRBV7-6	TRBD2	CASSQRWTSGDYNEQFF	TGTGCCAGCAGCCAACGTTGGACTAGCGGGGACTACAATGAGCAGTTCTTC
TRBJ2-7	few	TRBV29-1	TRBD1	CSARGGQGAGSYEQYF	TGCAGCGCCAGGGGGGGACAGGGGGCAGGGTCCTACGAGCAGTACTTC
TRBJ2-4	-	TRBV7-6	-	CASSPTPRAKNIQYF	TGTGCCAGCAGCCCGACGCCCCGGGCCAAAAACATTCAGTACTTC
TRBJ2-4	many	TRBV7-2	-	CASSLDWDGQYF	TGTGCCAGCAGCTTAGATTGGGACGGGCAGTACTTC
TRBJ2-5	few	TRBV20-1	-	CSALSRETQYF	TGCAGTGCCTTATCGCGAGAGACCCAGTACTTC
TRBJ2-7	once	TRBV7-2	-	CASSTRGAGADYEQYF	TGTGCCAGCAGCACTAGAGGGGCGGGGGCTGACTACGAGCAGTACTTC
TRBJ1-1	-	TRBV11-2	-	CASSLAAGAFF	TGTGCCAGCAGCTTAGCGGCCGGAGCTTTCTTT
TRBJ2-1	-	TRBV5-1	-	CASSLFGSENEQFF	TGCGCCAGCAGCTTGTTCGGGAGTGAGAATGAGCAGTTCTTC
TRBJ1-1	-	TRBV7-2	TRBD1	CASSFSRQGRPQAFF	TGTGCCAGCAGCTTTTCTCGACAGGGCCGACCTCAAGCTTTCTTT
TRBJ1-6	-	TRBV27	-	CASSPLPTPSHNSPLHF	TGTGCCAGCAGTCCCCTCCCTACCCCGAGCCATAATTCACCCCTCCACTTT
TRBJ2-1	few	TRBV6-2/TRBV6-3	-	CASSYDSPNQFF	TGTGCCAGCAGTTACGACAGCCCTAACCAGTTCTTC
TRBJ2-3	-	TRBV20-1	-	CSARPNRDFTTDTQYF	TGCAGTGCCCGACCTAACCGGGACTTTACGACAGATACGCAGTATTTT
TRBJ2-2	few	TRBV7-9	TRBD1	CASSWGQGVTGELFF	TGTGCCAGCAGCTGGGGACAGGGAGTTACCGGGGAGCTGTTTTTT
TRBJ2-1	few	TRBV7-2	-	CASSFIIGGLNEQFF	TGTGCCAGCAGCTTTATCATAGGCGGACTCAATGAGCAGTTCTTC
TRBJ2-7	many	TRBV7-2	-	CASSLGVGAYEQYF	TGTGCCAGCAGCTTGGGCGTGGGAGCCTACGAGCAGTACTTC
TRBJ2-1	-	TRBV7-4	TRBD1	CASSEAGGAYNEQFF	TGTGCCAGCAGCGAGGCAGGGGGCGCCTACAATGAGCAGTTCTTC
TRBJ2-1	-	TRBV12-5	-	CASGPLGFPGDSYNEQFF	TGTGCTAGTGGTCCCTTGGGGTTCCCAGGTGACTCCTACAATGAGCAGTTCTTC
TRBJ1-1	-	TRBV7-4	-	CASSSILTGNTEALF	TGTGCCAGCAGCTCGATTTTGACCGGGAACACTGAAGCTTTGTTT
TRBJ2-7	-	TRBV6-5	-	CASRRSKGRLYEQYF	TGTGCCAGCCGTCGGAGCAAGGGACGGCTATACGAGCAGTACTTC
TRBJ1-6	-	TRBV27	-	CASSLGWDSPLHF	TGTGCCAGCAGTTTAGGATGGGATTCACCCCTCCACTTT
TRBJ1-4	-	TRBV5-4	TRBD1	CASSGLGGQRNEKLFF	TGTGCCAGCAGCGGCCTAGGGGGACAGAGAAATGAAAAACTGTTTTTT
TRBJ2-1	-	TRBV11-1	-	CASSLANGFYNEQFF	TGTGCCAGCAGCTTAGCCAACGGGTTCTACAATGAGCAGTTCTTC
TRBJ2-7	-	TRBV20-1	TRBD1	CSAVHFTGGPPYEQYF	TGCAGTGCTGTCCACTTTACAGGGGGCCCTCCCTACGAGCAGTACTTC
TRBJ1-5	-	TRBV6-6	TRBD1	CASSYSFRGDQPQHF	TGTGCCAGCAGTTACTCTTTCAGGGGGGATCAGCCCCAGCATTTT
TRBJ2-7	-	TRBV3-1	-	CASSQGWDLTYEQYF	TGTGCCAGCAGCCAAGGATGGGACCTGACCTACGAGCAGTACTTC
TRBJ1-4	-	TRBV25-1	-	CASSEHPGRGEKLFF	TGTGCCAGCAGTGAGCATCCCGGGAGGGGTGAAAAACTGTTTTTT
TRBJ2-3	-	TRBV11-2	TRBD2	CASSLRAGTSGNTDTQYF	TGTGCCAGCAGCCTCAGGGCGGGGACTAGCGGGAACACAGATACGCAGTATTTT
TRBJ1-1	-	TRBV3-1	-	CASSQGLGGTEAFF	TGTGCCAGCAGCCAAGGTCTGGGAGGGACTGAAGCTTTCTTT
TRBJ2-7	few	TRBV4-3	-	CASSPNPTGSYEQYF	TGCGCCAGCAGCCCCAACCCGACAGGTTCCTACGAGCAGTACTTC
TRBJ1-5	-	TRBV15	-	CATRGSADQPQHF	TGTGCCACCAGAGGTTCAGCAGATCAGCCCCAGCATTTT
TRBJ1-6	many	TRBV7-2	-	CASSPSLSRDNSPLHF	TGTGCCAGCAGCCCGAGCCTGTCGAGGGATAATTCACCCCTCCACTTT
TRBJ2-3	-	TRBV19	-	CASSIESDTQYF	TGTGCCAGTAGTATAGAATCAGATACGCAGTATTTT
TRBJ2-2	-	TRBV6-1	-	CASSDALAGGTGELFF	TGTGCCAGCAGTGATGCGCTAGCCGGGGGCACCGGGGAGCTGTTTTTT
TRBJ1-4	few	TRBV7-9	-	CASSPPSRNEKLFF	TGTGCCAGCAGCCCGCCGTCCCGTAATGAAAAACTGTTTTTT
TRBJ1-1	few	TRBV20-1	TRBD1	CSARDPNRGTEAFF	TGCAGTGCTAGGGACCCTAACAGGGGAACTGAAGCTTTCTTT
TRBJ1-5	few	TRBV7-2	-	CASSLAQDNQPQHF	TGTGCCAGCAGCTTAGCACAAGACAATCAGCCCCAGCATTTT
TRBJ2-7	-	TRBV27	TRBD1	CASSLKGYRGRRSHEQYF	TGTGCCAGCAGTCTAAAGGGATACAGGGGGCGCAGGAGCCACGAGCAGTACTTC
TRBJ1-2	-	TRBV6-6	-	CASFDLYGYTF	TGTGCCAGCTTTGACCTCTATGGCTACACCTTC
TRBJ1-2	-	TRBV7-6	TRBD1	CASSATSGQRNYGYTF	TGTGCCAGCAGCGCCACCTCGGGACAGAGGAACTATGGCTACACCTTC
TRBJ2-7	-	TRBV2	TRBD1	CASTREQGGYEQYF	TGTGCCAGCACAAGGGAACAGGGGGGTTACGAGCAGTACTTC
TRBJ2-1	-	TRBV7-2	-	CASSSRGGVPHNEQFF	TGTGCCAGCAGCTCAAGGGGGGGGGTTCCACACAATGAGCAGTTCTTC
TRBJ1-5	few	TRBV6-6	-	CASGTGDQPQHF	TGTGCCAGCGGCACTGGAGATCAGCCCCAGCATTTT
TRBJ2-1	-	TRBV6-8	-	CASSYRTPNNEQFF	TGTGCCAGCAGTTACCGGACGCCCAACAATGAGCAGTTCTTC
TRBJ2-3	-	TRBV7-2	-	CASSPGWADTQYF	TGTGCCAGCAGCCCAGGGTGGGCAGATACGCAGTATTTT
TRBJ1-1	many	TRBV7-2	-	CAIKKSVGTTEAFF	TGTGCCATCAAAAAATCCGTAGGGACCACTGAAGCTTTCTTT
TRBJ1-6	few	TRBV7-2	TRBD1	CASSGQGARVSPLHF	TGTGCCAGCAGCGGCCAGGGGGCCAGGGTGTCACCCCTCCACTTT
TRBJ2-4	few	TRBV27	-	CASSLSFGSTNIQYF	TGTGCCAGCAGTTTATCGTTCGGGTCTACAAACATTCAGTACTTC
TRBJ2-7	few	TRBV7-9	-	CASSSRGSYEQYF	TGTGCCAGCAGCTCGCGGGGCTCCTACGAGCAGTACTTC
TRBJ2-3	few	TRBV7-9	TRBD1	CASSLEGAVQYF	TGTGCCAGCAGCTTAGAGGGGGCTGTGCAGTATTTT
TRBJ2-1	-	TRBV7-9	-	CASSLSTYEQFF	TGTGCCAGCAGCTTAAGTACGTATGAGCAGTTCTTC
TRBJ2-1	-	TRBV3-1	-	CASSQEGVATTLNYNEQFF	TGTGCCAGCAGCCAAGAAGGGGTAGCAACCACTCTGAACTACAATGAGCAGTTCTTC
TRBJ2-6	-	TRBV6-1	-	CASEQGYSGANVLTF	TGTGCCAGCGAACAGGGTTACTCTGGGGCCAACGTCCTGACTTTC
TRBJ2-1	-	TRBV12-3/TRBV12-4	-	CASSSLWNEQFF	TGTGCCAGCAGCTCCCTATGGAATGAGCAGTTCTTC
TRBJ2-5	-	TRBV7-2	-	CASQRQLGETQYF	TGTGCCTCACAGCGCCAACTCGGGGAGACCCAGTACTTC